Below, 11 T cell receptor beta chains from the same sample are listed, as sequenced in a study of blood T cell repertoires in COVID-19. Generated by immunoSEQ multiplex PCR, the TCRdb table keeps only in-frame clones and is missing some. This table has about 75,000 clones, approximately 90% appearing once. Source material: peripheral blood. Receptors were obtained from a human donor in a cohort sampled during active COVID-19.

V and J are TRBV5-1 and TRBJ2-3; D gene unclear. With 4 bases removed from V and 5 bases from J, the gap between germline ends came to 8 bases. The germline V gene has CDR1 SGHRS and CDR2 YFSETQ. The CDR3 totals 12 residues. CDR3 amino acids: CASSTSGDTQYF. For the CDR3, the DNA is TGCGCCAGCAGCACCAGTGGAGATACGCAGTATTTT.

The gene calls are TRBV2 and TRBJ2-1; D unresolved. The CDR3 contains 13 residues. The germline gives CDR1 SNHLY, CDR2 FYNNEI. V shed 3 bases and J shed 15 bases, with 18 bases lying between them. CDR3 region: CASSEGVWASMFF. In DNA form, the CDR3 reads TGTGCCAGCAGTGAGGGCGTCTGGGCGTCGATGTTCTTC.

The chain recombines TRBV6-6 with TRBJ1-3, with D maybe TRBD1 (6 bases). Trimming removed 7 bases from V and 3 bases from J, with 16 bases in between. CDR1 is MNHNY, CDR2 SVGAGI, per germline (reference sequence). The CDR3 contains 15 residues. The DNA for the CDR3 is TGTGCCAGCACCCTAACAGGGAGAGATGGAAACACCATATATTTT. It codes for CASTLTGRDGNTIYF.

The CDR3 nucleotides are TGTGCCAGCAGCTTAGACAGGGGACACGAGCAGTACTTC. Protein sequence: CASSLDRGHEQYF. The chain joins TRBV13 to TRBJ2-7; 7 bases map to TRBD1. The CDR3 runs 13 residues. Losses at the gene ends were 1 base for V and 5 bases for J; bases not matched to a gene: 2. Germline loops: CDR1 PRHDT, CDR2 FYEKMQ (reference sequence).

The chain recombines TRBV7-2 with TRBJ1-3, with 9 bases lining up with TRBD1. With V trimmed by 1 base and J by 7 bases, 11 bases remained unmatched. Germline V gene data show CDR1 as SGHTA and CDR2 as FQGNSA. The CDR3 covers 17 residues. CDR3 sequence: CASSLGGPGQGGNTIYF. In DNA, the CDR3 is TGTGCCAGCAGCTTAGGGGGCCCGGGACAGGGTGGTAACACCATATATTTT.

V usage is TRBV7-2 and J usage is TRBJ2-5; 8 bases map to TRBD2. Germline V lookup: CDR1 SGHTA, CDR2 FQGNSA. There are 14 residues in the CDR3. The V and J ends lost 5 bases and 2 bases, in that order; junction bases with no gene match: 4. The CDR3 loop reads CASSPGGGQETQYF. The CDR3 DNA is TGTGCCAGCAGCCCGGGGGGGGGTCAAGAGACCCAGTACTTC.

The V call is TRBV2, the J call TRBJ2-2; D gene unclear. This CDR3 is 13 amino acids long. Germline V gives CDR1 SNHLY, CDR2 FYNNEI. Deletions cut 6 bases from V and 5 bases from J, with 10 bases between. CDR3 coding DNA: TGTGCCAGCAGGGCCCGCGGTACCGGGGAGCTGTTTTTT. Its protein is CASRARGTGELFF.

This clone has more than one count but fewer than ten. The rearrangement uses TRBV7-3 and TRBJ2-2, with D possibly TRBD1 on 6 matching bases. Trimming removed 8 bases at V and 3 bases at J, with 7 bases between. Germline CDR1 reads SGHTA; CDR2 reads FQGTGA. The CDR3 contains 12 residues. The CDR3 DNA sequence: TGTGCCAGCGGGACATACACCGGGGAGCTGTTTTTT. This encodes CASGTYTGELFF.

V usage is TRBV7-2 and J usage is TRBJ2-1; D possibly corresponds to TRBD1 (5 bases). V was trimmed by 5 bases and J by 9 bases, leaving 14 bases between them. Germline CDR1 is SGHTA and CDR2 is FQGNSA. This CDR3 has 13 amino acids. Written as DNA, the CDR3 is TGTGCCAGCAGCCGCCGTCAGGGAACTGAGCAGTTCTTC. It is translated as CASSRRQGTEQFF.

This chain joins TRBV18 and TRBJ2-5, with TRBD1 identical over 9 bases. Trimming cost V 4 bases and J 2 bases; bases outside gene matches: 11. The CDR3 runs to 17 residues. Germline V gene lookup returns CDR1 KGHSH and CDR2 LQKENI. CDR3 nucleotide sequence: TGTGCCAGCTCACTCGTAGGACAGGGGAGGGGTCAAGAGACCCAGTACTTC. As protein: CASSLVGQGRGQETQYF.

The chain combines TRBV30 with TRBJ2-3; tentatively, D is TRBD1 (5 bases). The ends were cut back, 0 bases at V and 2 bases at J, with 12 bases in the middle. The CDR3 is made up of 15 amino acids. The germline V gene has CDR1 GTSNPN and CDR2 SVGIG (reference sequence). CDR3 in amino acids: CAWSVRTSPTDTQYF. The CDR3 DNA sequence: TGTGCCTGGAGTGTCCGGACATCCCCCACAGATACGCAGTATTTT.